Listed below are T cell receptor beta chains from one sample, sequenced in a study of T cell repertoires in cytomegalovirus infection. TCRdb used MiXCR to reprocess the reads, holding one entry per CDR3 protein. Among a few hundred thousand distinct CDR3 sequences listed, around two fifths were seen once. Which antigens these TCRs recognize remains unknown. This specimen was cultured PBMCs, taken from culture after CMV antigen stimulation. The receptors shown here come from a human donor in good health (CMV status not recorded). Some clones in this sample may be carry-over from other donors' samples. The CDR3 runs from the conserved cysteine through the conserved F or W. Each record gives: J gene, D gene, V gene, clone size, CDR3 DNA, CDR3 protein. D genes are given only for firm matches. Only some rows state a clone size, as once, few, many or a class for expanded clones.

j_gene: TRBJ2-3; d_gene: TRBD1; v_gene: TRBV6-1; abundance: NA; CDR3nt: TGTGCCAGCAGTATCAGGGGGCGGACAGATACGCAGTATTTT; CDR3aa: CASSIRGRTDTQYF
j_gene: TRBJ2-6; d_gene: NA; v_gene: TRBV4-2; abundance: NA; CDR3nt: TGTGCCAGCAGCCAAGATAGTCCAGGGAGTACTTCTGGGGCCAACGTCCTGACTTTC; CDR3aa: CASSQDSPGSTSGANVLTF
j_gene: TRBJ2-4; d_gene: NA; v_gene: TRBV7-2; abundance: NA; CDR3nt: TGTGCCAGCAGCCTAGAACGGTGGGCCAAAAACATTCAGTACTTC; CDR3aa: CASSLERWAKNIQYF
j_gene: TRBJ2-5; d_gene: TRBD1; v_gene: TRBV20-1; abundance: NA; CDR3nt: TGCAGTGCTAGCCCGGGACAGGGGGCGAGGGAGACCCAGTACTTC; CDR3aa: CSASPGQGARETQYF
j_gene: TRBJ1-4; d_gene: NA; v_gene: TRBV19; abundance: NA; CDR3nt: TGTGCCAGTAGAGATGGGACAAGAGAAAAACTGTTTTTT; CDR3aa: CASRDGTREKLFF
j_gene: TRBJ1-2; d_gene: TRBD1; v_gene: TRBV6-1; abundance: few; CDR3nt: TGTGCCAGCAGGGGACAGGGCTATGGCTACACCTTC; CDR3aa: CASRGQGYGYTF
j_gene: TRBJ1-5; d_gene: NA; v_gene: TRBV28; abundance: NA; CDR3nt: TGTGCCAGCTACGGGGCGGTTAGCAATCAGCCCCAGCATTTT; CDR3aa: CASYGAVSNQPQHF
j_gene: TRBJ2-5; d_gene: NA; v_gene: TRBV7-9; abundance: few; CDR3nt: TGTGCCAGCAGCCCATCCTGGGGCGGCGTTTGGGAGACCCAGTACTTC; CDR3aa: CASSPSWGGVWETQYF
j_gene: TRBJ1-5; d_gene: NA; v_gene: TRBV7-2; abundance: NA; CDR3nt: TGTGCCAGCAGCCCTGACCTCAATCAGCCCCAGCATTTT; CDR3aa: CASSPDLNQPQHF
j_gene: TRBJ1-5; d_gene: NA; v_gene: TRBV6-5; abundance: few; CDR3nt: TGTGCCAGCAGTATAGGGAGACCCAGCAATCAGCCCCAGCATTTT; CDR3aa: CASSIGRPSNQPQHF
j_gene: TRBJ2-2; d_gene: NA; v_gene: TRBV7-2; abundance: few; CDR3nt: TGTGCCAGCAGCCACACAATCCTGAACACCGGGGAGCTGTTTTTT; CDR3aa: CASSHTILNTGELFF
j_gene: TRBJ2-1; d_gene: TRBD2; v_gene: TRBV7-9; abundance: many; CDR3nt: TGTGCCAGCAGCTTTCCTAGCGGGGCCCCCTACAATGAGCAGTTCTTC; CDR3aa: CASSFPSGAPYNEQFF
j_gene: TRBJ2-7; d_gene: TRBD2; v_gene: TRBV10-3; abundance: NA; CDR3nt: TGTGCCATCAGGCCCGGGACTAGCGGGGCTCTCGAGCAGTACTTC; CDR3aa: CAIRPGTSGALEQYF
j_gene: TRBJ1-1; d_gene: NA; v_gene: TRBV11-2; abundance: few; CDR3nt: TGTGCCAGCACCCTAAGGGGCTTCACTGAAGCTTTCTTT; CDR3aa: CASTLRGFTEAFF
j_gene: TRBJ2-7; d_gene: NA; v_gene: TRBV7-2; abundance: many; CDR3nt: TGTGCCAGCAGCTCCGGGAATCAGAACTACGAGCAGTACTTC; CDR3aa: CASSSGNQNYEQYF
j_gene: TRBJ1-1; d_gene: TRBD1; v_gene: TRBV7-8; abundance: NA; CDR3nt: TGTGCCAGCAGCTTAGCGGGACAGGGGAGTATCATGAACACTGAAGCTTTCTTT; CDR3aa: CASSLAGQGSIMNTEAFF
j_gene: TRBJ2-7; d_gene: NA; v_gene: TRBV5-4; abundance: NA; CDR3nt: TGTGCCAGCAGCTGGGATTCAGGCTCCTACGAGCAGTACTTC; CDR3aa: CASSWDSGSYEQYF